What follows describes a single T cell receptor (beta chain). The specificity of this receptor is unknown. No qualities accompany the bases; no much larger clone lies one base away. Per the germline V gene, SGHTA is the CDR1 and FQGNSA is the CDR2. The CDR3 runs 13 residues from the cysteine to the phenylalanine. Only the CDR3 region is kept as DNA, spanning 39 bases read in frame from base 1. The V end loses 1 base and the J end loses 5 bases, and a stretch of 8 bases separates them. Library method: the immunoSEQ multiplex PCR assay. A mixture of 60 forward primers for TCR Vbeta segments and 13 reverse primers for TCR Jbeta segments was used in the multiplex PCR. A multiplex PCR assay on genomic DNA amplified the CDR3 region of rearranged TCR beta genes. Amplified TCR beta libraries were sequenced as 87-base-pair reads on the Illumina HiSeq System. Per the original workflow: A later analysis counted tens of millions of unique TCR beta chains across the 640 or so repertoires, and approximately 11 million of these chains were shared by at least two donors. A nearest-neighbor algorithm error-corrected the raw reads and collapsed the reads into unique sequences, merging closely related sequences to remove PCR and sequencing errors. CDR3 sequences were aligned to IMGT reference sequences to assign V, D and J gene segments. Each retained sequence needed at least a six-nucleotide match to both a V gene segment and a J gene segment. Rearrangements were called productive when the CDR3 lacked stop codons and stayed in frame with V and J; all others were non-productive. CDR3 was defined by IMGT convention, running from the second conserved V-encoded cysteine to the conserved J-encoded phenylalanine. Sequences without an unambiguous match to a single V gene segment were excluded from the earlier analysis of over 500 of the donors. In an earlier analysis of a few hundred of the donors, V segments were called functional above 56.7% productive rearrangements and were called segregating when the between-donor standard deviation exceeded 5%. A statistical classification framework was built for diagnosing cytomegalovirus status from the catalog of TCR beta chain sequences. In a later analysis, TCR nucleotide sequences were compared against IMGT/GENE-DB human TR gene sequences so that V and J genes could be assigned. In a later analysis, CDR3 sequences and most-parsimonious VDJ recombination scenarios were assigned using the TCRdist pipeline. In a later analysis, every TCR beta chain was defined by the combination of its CDR3 amino acid sequence and its V-gene family, and reads without a unique V-gene family were dropped. A later analysis removed 450 to 600 highly shared, low-generation-probability nucleotide sequences to deal with suspected cross-contamination and a sequencing artifact. In a later analysis, a clonal expansion index for each public chain was calculated from normalized within-repertoire ranks of inferred template counts. In a later analysis, generation probabilities were computed with a VDJ recombination model fitted to out-of-frame rearrangements, and the resulting probabilities were checked against IGoR. In a later analysis, hypergeometric tests were used to score TCR-TCR, TCR-HLA and TCR-CMV co-occurrence, with a repertoire-size bias correction applied to TCR pairs. To estimate false discovery rates, a later analysis permuted the HLA or CMV assignments 20 times. In a later analysis, co-occurring TCRs were grouped using DBSCAN, with TCRdist sequence similarity added in when clustering inside HLA-allele-positive subsets. Repertoires with fewer than 30,000 or more than 120,000 public chains, plus five repertoires with anomalous nucleotide sharing, were excluded from co-occurrence clustering. TCRdb took over this immuneACCESS table, retaining in-frame rearrangements with V and J assigned. Such tables are incomplete; in checked studies, under half of the missing clones stem from an unresolved V gene, and the remainder is unexplained. V and J calls and clone size come straight from that table; D and trimming were deduced from the DNA. The sample table shows approximately 130,000 clones, and around three quarters are seen once. The biggest ten clones account for 3.4% of the sample.

This sample is drawn from a study of cytomegalovirus exposure and HLA in healthy donors (dated by TCRdb to about 2017). Background for the entire study: According to an earlier analysis of 587 of the donors, about 179 million T cells yielded roughly 100 million unique TCR beta sequences and 276 Gb of sequence data. Typing coverage varied by locus: 629-630 donors for A, B, C, DRB1 and DQB1; roughly 520 for DQA1; about 570 for DPA1; approximately 450 for DPB1. All discovery cohort repertoires had been generated on a single sequencing platform. In an earlier analysis of 550 to 700 of the donors, high-throughput TCR beta sequencing was used to judge whether each TCR beta V gene segment behaved as functional or pseudogenic. In the later analysis, no new phenotypic data were used to find candidate immune exposures; instead, reliance was placed on TCR beta sequences and their occurrence across donors. An early release covering roughly 640 HLA-typed donors comprised about 300 gigabases of sequencing data and 85 million or so unique TCR sequences. The study combined high-throughput TCR immunosequencing, statistical association of individual TCRs with disease status, and machine learning to predict cytomegalovirus infection status. HLA typing covered class I and class II loci at four-digit resolution. A later analysis re-examined previously published TCR beta repertoires from about 670 donors and added high-resolution HLA genotyping to investigate patterns of TCR occurrence. The study aimed to test whether cataloging public T cell receptors could reveal signatures of past pathogen exposure. On average, around 240,000 unique TCR beta nucleotide sequences were sequenced per donor among several hundred genotyped donors of the cohort, with roughly 18% of those sequences being non-productive. Using immunosequencing, the study profiled T cell repertoires from 640 or so subjects and related those repertoires to cytomegalovirus serostatus. Donor age, sex, ethnicity and CMV serostatus were collected together with the repertoire data. Five DR-DQ haplotypes were treated as single units for association and clustering because of strong linkage in the cohort. Genome-wide SNP genotypes for about 60% of the 666 donors were used in a later genetic analysis, which treated that subset as a discovery cohort. The genetic ancestry cluster associated with self-reported Caucasian donors included 81% of the 398 genotyped donors. In addition to the first cohort of around 670 subjects, a separate validation cohort of around 110 different subjects was used.

Broad study findings and their caveats: Sequencing depth was assumed to be roughly uniform across donors in the presence/absence analyses, though that assumption may not hold. Some IMGT-functional V segments, including TRBV6-2 and TRBV6-3, could not be told apart with the 87-base-pair reads, so those segments were excluded. Because counts were too low, 15 to 20 rarely observed V segments, including chromosome 9 orphons, were excluded from the earlier analysis of some 590 of the donors. An association between a missense DCLRE1C variant and V-gene and J-gene trimming of TCR beta chains was found in a later genetic analysis and replicated in an independent cohort. While some public TCRs were present in many individuals, most TCR sequences turned up only very rarely across donors. A total of 150 to 200 TCR beta chains were listed by the study as associated with cytomegalovirus. The only immune exposure information available for the cohort was CMV serostatus. A later analysis associated about 17,000 TCR beta sequences with specific HLA alleles at a false discovery rate of 0.05. A further reported finding was that TCR beta sequences accurately predicted the HLA-A and HLA-B alleles for most subjects in the first cohort. Cytomegalovirus status was reported to be diagnosed by the classifier with high specificity and sensitivity in both the original and validation cohorts. In a later analysis, HLA-associated TCR beta chains were found to be more clonally expanded and to have lower generation probabilities than equally common non-associated chains. Most CMV-associated TCR beta chains appeared to be HLA-restricted in a later analysis, and the HLA associations seemed to be driven largely by CMV exposure. A group of highly shared sequence variants was considered likely to be a technical artifact of the sequencing pipeline. Linkage disequilibrium might explain the correlated functional status among segregating V segments, but an unknown experimental factor could not be ruled out. According to the authors, the approach could potentially be generalized to other disease states and immunological phenotypes. Because HLA typing was missing for some donors at each locus, association tests included only the typed subset. An earlier analysis of 450 to 750 of the donors showed that most TCR beta V segments appeared in productive rearrangements either about 87% or about 30% of the time, which broadly matched IMGT annotations. A later genetic analysis reported fewer N-insertions in productive TCRs among donors in an Asian-associated ancestry cluster than the roughly 620-donor mean. A later analysis found that TCR association rates varied across HLA loci, with DRB1 alleles showing the most associated TCRs and HLA-C alleles the fewest. A few of the identified cytomegalovirus-associated TCR beta chains were confirmed in vitro to be specific for cytomegalovirus antigens. According to a later analysis, parvovirus B19, influenza, CMV and Epstein-Barr virus appeared linked to several top co-occurrence clusters. This cohort had only TCR beta chains sequenced, and the lack of alpha or paired-chain data limited which features could be detected. When HLA alleles, especially DR and DQ, strongly co-occurred, attributing TCR associations to individual alleles was difficult.

The cohort consisted of hundreds of healthy bone marrow donors. Cohort members were all nominally healthy when sampled, although unrecorded immune exposures were likely present. The donor was CMV seronegative and was included in the group of several hundred seronegative cohort members. A peripheral blood sample was collected from each donor, and TCR beta sequencing was performed on peripheral blood mononuclear cells. The Qiagen DNeasy Blood Extraction Kit was used to extract genomic DNA from the blood cell samples. This receptor was identified in a man aged 30 to 45 in good health and CMV-seronegative. The chain was built from TRBV7-2 and TRBJ1-2; the D region possibly corresponds to TRBD1 (6 bases align). Source material: PBMCs. The CDR3 amino acid sequence is: CASSLGTEYGYTF. The nucleotides are TGTGCCAGCAGCTTAGGGACAGAGTATGGCTACACCTTC.